This T cell receptor (beta chain) was recorded in a study of blood T cell repertoires in COVID-19. Study-level information: Sites across the United States, Italy and Spain contributed samples from acute and convalescent COVID-19.

Germline V gives CDR1 MNHNY, CDR2 SVGAGI (reference sequence). There are 13 residues in the CDR3. Repertoires were generated with immunoSEQ multiplex PCR, while TCRdb's copy carries only in-frame clones and drops some. The sample lists approximately 77,000 clones; more than 80% were seen once. This clone was found once. Germline is not matched at one junction end, which may reflect a read error. The receptor was derived from a woman in her 70s with acute or convalescent COVID-19. The sequenced sample consisted of peripheral blood. V is TRBV6-6 and J is TRBJ1-4; TRBD1 agrees at 7 bases. CDR3 sequence reads: CAGGTDPNEKLFF. The CDR3, as DNA: TGCGCCGGGGGGACAGACCCTAATGAAAAACTGTTTTTT.